This TCR beta chain is from a study of OX40 agonist ivuxolimab in advanced cancers. The wider study: All patients had ivuxolimab intravenously every 2 weeks at 0.01 to 10 mg/kg. Aged 23 to 79 with a mean of 60 years, they were approximately 79% male. Study conclusions and caveats: Relative to CD4+ cells, CD8+ T cells on average had more expanded clones.

Profiled with immunoSEQ multiplex PCR; TCRdb holds only in-frame clones, not every one. Here the sample spans under 65,000 clones, 84% being singletons. Notes on this clone: Its cognate antigen is unknown.

Germline V gene lookup returns CDR1 SGHNT and CDR2 YYREEE (reference sequence). V was cut by 0 bases and J by 2 bases, with 17 bases left in between. The length of the CDR3 is 17 residues. This chain connects TRBV5-4 to TRBJ2-5, with a weak D call TRBD2 (5 bases). The sequences come from CD4+ or CD8+ T cells sorted from blood, collected in a trial of the OX40 agonist ivuxolimab. This clonotype originated in an adult with an advanced solid tumor such as melanoma, head and neck, liver or kidney cancer. The CDR3 is CASSLGVVSRGQETQYF. CDR3 nucleotides: TGTGCCAGCAGCTTGGGGGTGGTGTCTAGAGGGCAAGAGACCCAGTACTTC.